The 26 T cell receptor beta chains given below trace back to one sample, sequenced in a study of T cells in localized non-small cell lung cancer. The assay was immunoSEQ multiplex PCR, and TCRdb's table has in-frame clones only and misses some. The repertoire consists of tens of thousands of clones, with about 83% occurring once and the leading ten covering 7.8%. Material: PBMCs, obtained before any cancer treatment. Source of these receptors: a man between 40 and 75 years old with stage II lung adenocarcinoma.

This sequence joins TRBV19 and TRBJ2-5, with 10 bases lining up with TRBD2. V lost 5 bases to trimming and J lost 3 bases; unmatched junction nucleotides: 9. CDR3 size: 16 residues. Per germline, CDR1 LNHDA and CDR2 SQIVND (reference sequence). The CDR3 coding sequence is TGTGCCAGTAGTGTCCGAAGCGGGAGGGCCGAAGAGACCCAGTACTTC. It specifies CASSVRSGRAEETQYF.

The J gene is TRBJ1-3, the V gene TRBV7-9; unclear D gene. Trimming took off 5 bases at V and 0 bases at J, with 8 bases between the two ends. The CDR3 is made up of 14 amino acids. Looked up from germline, CDR1 is SEHNR and CDR2 is FQNEAQ (reference sequence). Here the CDR3 DNA reads TGTGCCAGCAGCCCGGCCCTCTCTGGAAACACCATATATTTT. Translated: CASSPALSGNTIYF.

V usage is TRBV7-8 and J usage is TRBJ1-2; a possible D gene is TRBD1 (6 bases). Deletions cut 3 bases from V and 6 bases from J, with 11 bases between. This CDR3 region has 13 residues. CDR1 and CDR2 (germline): SGHVS, FQNEAQ. CDR3 protein: CASSLGNRDGYTF. For the CDR3, the DNA is TGTGCCAGCAGCTTGGGAAACAGGGATGGCTACACCTTC.

The chain carries TRBV7-9 and TRBJ2-7; TRBD2 matches at 9 bases. This CDR3 has 19 amino acids. J was trimmed by 0 bases and V by 5 bases; bases with no gene match: 17. In germline, CDR1 is SEHNR, CDR2 FQNEAQ (reference sequence). CDR3 in DNA: TGTGCCAGCAGCGCTCGACCGGGACTAGCCCCAAGGAGCTCCTACGAGCAGTACTTC. Protein sequence: CASSARPGLAPRSSYEQYF.

The chain couples TRBV7-2 to TRBJ2-7; D is ambiguous. The CDR3 extends over 13 amino acids. Germline lookup yields CDR1 SGHTA and CDR2 FQGNSA. Trimming removed 1 base from V and 4 bases from J, with 8 bases in between. The CDR3: CASSLVKGYEQYF. The CDR3 region has the DNA TGTGCCAGCAGCTTAGTTAAGGGTTACGAGCAGTACTTC. The whole variable domain, remainder taken from reference TRBV7-2 and TRBJ2-7, is GAGVSQSPSNKVTEKGKDVELRCDPISGHTALYWYRQSLGQGLEFLIYFQGNSAPDKSGLPSDRFSAERTGGSVSTLTIQRTQQEDSAVYLCASSLVKGYEQYFGPGTRLTVT.

This clone was observed a few times. The J gene is TRBJ2-1, the V gene TRBV9; 11 bases fit TRBD2. This CDR3 is built from 15 residues. The trim removed 0 bases at V and 4 bases at J, leaving 0 bases unmatched. The V gene's germline CDR1 is SGDLS and CDR2 YYNGEE. CDR3 nucleotides: TGTGCCAGCAGCGTAGTAGCGGGAGGGTACAATGAGCAGTTCTTC. It codes for CASSVVAGGYNEQFF.

The chain uses TRBV29-1 and TRBJ2-1; 9 nucleotides agree with TRBD1. Per the germline V gene, CDR1 is SQVTM and CDR2 is ANQGSEA. V was pared by 8 bases and J by 6 bases, with 14 bases of the junction left unmatched. The CDR3 has 15 amino acids. The CDR3 DNA reads as TGCAGCTCACTCTGGGGGGACAGGGCTCTCAATGAGCAGTTCTTC. Encoded protein: CSSLWGDRALNEQFF.

J is TRBJ2-7 and V is TRBV15, with a tentative D call TRBD2 (6 bases). The CDR3 spans 16 residues. Germline-derived CDR1 and CDR2 are LNHNV and YYDKDF (reference sequence). V lost 5 bases to trimming and J lost 7 bases, with 24 bases between them. CDR3 loop: CATSGGLGQLLGEQYF. CDR3 nucleotides: TGTGCCACCAGCGGGGGGTTGGGGCAACTCCTCGGGGAGCAGTACTTC.

This chain links TRBV28 with TRBJ1-3; D ambiguous. Germline V CDR1 and CDR2: MDHEN, SYDVKM. V gave up 3 bases and J gave up 0 bases, with 6 bases separating them. The CDR3 contains 14 residues. The DNA of the CDR3 is TGTGCCAGCAGTTTTCACAGCTCTGGAAACACCATATATTTT. It encodes CASSFHSSGNTIYF.

V and J are TRBV19 and TRBJ2-3; D is ambiguous. This CDR3 spans 14 amino acids. Germline CDR1 and CDR2: LNHDA and SQIVND (reference sequence). Trimming removed 7 bases at V and 7 bases at J, with 18 bases between. DNA for the CDR3: TGTGCCAGTACCTACAGAATTACAAGTAATACGCAGTATTTT. As protein: CASTYRITSNTQYF. The full variable domain, with the rest looked up from reference TRBV19 and TRBJ2-3, is DGGITQSPKYLFRKEGQNVTLSCEQNLNHDAMYWYRQDPGQGLRLIYYSQIVNDFQKGDIAEGYSVSREKKESFPLTVTSAQKNPTAFYLCASTYRITSNTQYFGPGTRLTVL.

V and J are TRBV11-2 and TRBJ2-7; TRBD2 matches at 7 bases. With 2 bases clipped from V and 2 bases from J, the junction kept 3 bases outside the gene matches. The CDR3 is made up of 14 amino acids. Germline assignment: CDR1 SGHAT and CDR2 FQNNGV. The CDR3 DNA is TGTGCCAGCAGCTTATCCCGGGGGGCCTACGAGCAGTACTTC. Translation gives CASSLSRGAYEQYF.

This CDR3 is CATSRMRAGTGLVGQPQHF. DNA of the CDR3: TGTGCCACCAGCAGGATGAGGGCCGGGACAGGGCTTGTTGGTCAGCCCCAGCATTTT. The chain links TRBV15 to TRBJ1-5; TRBD1 aligns across 9 bases. Looked up from germline, CDR1 is LNHNV and CDR2 is YYDKDF (reference sequence). V lost 3 bases and J lost 6; bases outside the gene matches: 18. The CDR3 loop spans 19 amino acids.

The V gene is TRBV5-6, the J gene TRBJ1-2, with D possibly matching TRBD1 (5 bases). Trimming took 1 base from V and 3 from J, leaving 10 bases between them. The germline V gene encodes CDR1 SGHDT and CDR2 YYEEEE. This CDR3 comprises 14 residues. CDR3 sequence (DNA): TGTGCCAGCAGCTTGTTGCGGGGGTACTATGGCTACACCTTC. Its translation: CASSLLRGYYGYTF.

The chain recombines TRBV19 with TRBJ2-3; 9 nucleotides align to TRBD1. CDR1 and CDR2 from the germline V gene are LNHDA and SQIVND (reference sequence). This CDR3 comprises 16 residues. The ends lost 8 bases at V and 2 bases at J; junction bases unmatched: 11. In DNA, the CDR3 is TGTGCCAGTGGCCACAGGGGGCAAGGTGTCACAGATACGCAGTATTTT. Amino acid sequence: CASGHRGQGVTDTQYF.

This chain joins TRBV5-1 and TRBJ1-6; possibly TRBD1 for D (6 bases). The CDR3 runs to 16 residues. Looked up from germline, CDR1 is SGHRS and CDR2 is YFSETQ. The V end lost 0 bases, the J end lost 10 bases, and 17 bases lay between the germline ends. The chain's CDR3 is CASSLEVQGIGSPLHF. The DNA of the CDR3 is TGCGCCAGCAGCTTGGAAGTACAGGGCATCGGATCACCCCTCCACTTT.

V gene TRBV18 combines with J gene TRBJ2-1; D possibly corresponds to TRBD1 (5 bases). Germline values: CDR1 KGHSH, CDR2 LQKENI. This CDR3 comprises 13 residues. With 3 bases removed from V and 7 bases from J, the gap between germline ends came to 10 bases. CDR3 residues: CASSPETENEQFF. The CDR3 region has the DNA TGTGCCAGCTCACCGGAGACAGAGAATGAGCAGTTCTTC.

This clone has just a few counts. The chain recombines TRBV9 with TRBJ2-7, with a possible D match to TRBD2 (6 bases). Germline-derived CDR1 and CDR2 are SGDLS and YYNGEE. The V end lost 4 bases, the J end lost 7 bases, and 18 bases lay between the germline ends. The CDR3 has 14 amino acids. CDR3 sequence: CASSPSDYPGEQYF. The CDR3 nucleotides are TGTGCCAGCAGCCCTTCGGACTATCCGGGAGAGCAGTACTTC.

This clone was recorded only once. The chain joins TRBV4-3 to TRBJ2-2, with TRBD2 matching over 11 bases. This CDR3 region has 17 residues. Germline assignment: CDR1 LGHNA and CDR2 YSLEER. V shed 3 bases, J shed 4 bases, and the junction held 7 bases outside the gene matches. In DNA form, the CDR3 reads TGCGCCAGCAGCCAGCACCAACTAGCGGGAGTCACCGGGGAGCTGTTTTTT. Its protein product is CASSQHQLAGVTGELFF.

The CDR3 region is CASSSGGTDYEQYF. In nucleotides, the CDR3 is TGCGCCAGCAGCTCGGGCGGGACAGACTACGAGCAGTACTTC. The chain uses TRBV5-1 and TRBJ2-7; D might be TRBD1 (7 bases). V lost 3 bases, J lost 3 bases, and 13 bases lay in between. The CDR3 length is 14 residues. Germline V gene data show CDR1 as SGHRS and CDR2 as YFSETQ. Together with reference TRBV5-1 and TRBJ2-7, the CDR3 gives the full variable domain: KAGVTQTPRYLIKTRGQQVTLSCSPISGHRSVSWYQQTPGQGLQFLFEYFSETQRNKGNFPGRFSGRQFSNSRSEMNVSTLELGDSALYLCASSSGGTDYEQYFGPGTRLTVT.

V gene TRBV10-3 combines with J gene TRBJ2-1; D is possibly TRBD2 (7 bases). The germline V gene encodes CDR1 ENHRY and CDR2 SYGVKD. The V gene lost 4 bases and the J gene lost 8 bases, with 12 bases spanning the gap. The length of the CDR3 is 13 residues. The CDR3 loop is CAISGRGLDEQFF. The CDR3 DNA reads as TGTGCCATCAGTGGGCGGGGGCTCGATGAGCAGTTCTTC.

This chain connects TRBV11-2 to TRBJ1-4; D uncertain. The CDR3 totals 13 residues. The germline V gene has CDR1 SGHAT and CDR2 FQNNGV. The V end lost 3 bases, the J end lost 5 bases, and 7 bases lay between the germline ends. Here the CDR3 DNA reads TGTGCCAGCAGCTTTTCCGGGAATGAAAAACTGTTTTTT. It is translated as CASSFSGNEKLFF.

This clone was counted a few times. The gene calls are TRBV4-3 and TRBJ1-2; D is undetermined. Trimming took 0 bases from V and 8 from J, leaving 16 bases between them. The germline V gene encodes CDR1 LGHNA and CDR2 YSLEER. This CDR3 is built from 15 residues. The CDR3 is CASSQEVGLERGYTF. DNA of the CDR3: TGCGCCAGCAGCCAAGAAGTAGGGTTGGAGAGAGGCTACACCTTC.

This clone was found a few times. This chain uses TRBV28 with TRBJ2-3; the D is unclear. Germline CDR1 MDHEN, CDR2 SYDVKM. This CDR3 contains 12 residues. Trimming took off 3 bases at V and 4 bases at J, with 5 bases between the two ends. The CDR3 here is CASSFSPDTQYF. The CDR3 nucleotides read TGTGCCAGCAGTTTTAGTCCAGATACGCAGTATTTT.

This chain connects TRBV7-9 to TRBJ2-7; TRBD1 matches 7 bases. Germline CDR1 SEHNR, CDR2 FQNEAQ (reference sequence). The junction had 14 bases not matched to a gene; V was cut back by 4 bases and J by 2 bases. The CDR3 extends over 17 amino acids. CDR3 sequence reads: CASSSLKALQGAYEQYF. The CDR3 DNA reads TGTGCCAGCAGCTCACTGAAAGCTCTTCAGGGGGCCTACGAGCAGTACTTC.

This clone turned up a few times. The genes are TRBV6-5 and TRBJ1-1; D call uncertain. V lost 7 bases, J lost 5 bases, and 11 bases lay in between. This CDR3 is 12 amino acids long. Germline V CDR1 and CDR2: MNHEY, SVGAGI. CDR3 nucleotides: TGTGCCAGCATGAGCCTTGGGACTGAAGCTTTCTTT. Amino acids: CASMSLGTEAFF.

This clone turned up a few times. J is TRBJ1-5 and V is TRBV7-9; D gene uncertain. Trimming left V 1 base short and J 2 bases short, with 12 bases between. This CDR3 comprises 16 residues. Germline values: CDR1 SEHNR, CDR2 FQNEAQ (reference sequence). CDR3 amino acids: CASSLVTAVGNQPQHF. CDR3 in DNA: TGTGCCAGCAGCTTAGTGACGGCGGTTGGCAATCAGCCCCAGCATTTT.